This is a list of T cell receptor beta chains from one sample in a study of cytomegalovirus exposure and HLA in healthy donors. This table comes from immunoSEQ multiplex PCR, and its TCRdb copy is limited to in-frame clones, with some not included. The table includes around 110,000 clones, roughly 82% detected once. Sequencing was carried out using PBMCs. These receptors all come from a man aged 25-45 years in good health and CMV-seropositive. The CDR3 runs from the conserved cysteine through the conserved F or W. The order of the fields is D gene, clone size, V gene, J gene, CDR3 protein, CDR3 DNA. A D gene is named only where the DNA matches it firmly. A row's size may be missing; if present it is once, few, many or a size class.

d_gene: NA
abundance: NA
v_gene: TRBV6-1
j_gene: TRBJ1-1
CDR3aa: CASSGDRNTEAFF
CDR3nt: TGTGCCAGCAGTGGCGACAGGAACACTGAAGCTTTCTTT

d_gene: NA
abundance: NA
v_gene: TRBV18
j_gene: TRBJ1-5
CDR3aa: CASSSSAGDQPQHF
CDR3nt: TGTGCCAGCTCATCAAGCGCGGGGGATCAGCCCCAGCATTTT

d_gene: TRBD1
abundance: NA
v_gene: TRBV18
j_gene: TRBJ1-2
CDR3aa: CASSGTGDYGYTF
CDR3nt: TGTGCCAGCTCTGGGACAGGAGACTATGGCTACACCTTC

d_gene: TRBD2
abundance: NA
v_gene: TRBV11-2
j_gene: TRBJ2-2
CDR3aa: CASSNRAGKKTGELFF
CDR3nt: TGTGCCAGCAGCAATCGAGCGGGGAAAAAAACCGGGGAGCTGTTTTTT

d_gene: TRBD1
abundance: NA
v_gene: TRBV30
j_gene: TRBJ1-1
CDR3aa: CACIRDRPTEAFF
CDR3nt: TGTGCCTGCATCCGGGACAGGCCCACTGAAGCTTTCTTT

d_gene: TRBD2
abundance: NA
v_gene: TRBV5-1
j_gene: TRBJ2-5
CDR3aa: CASSSLAGARETQYF
CDR3nt: TGCGCCAGCAGCTCTCTAGCGGGGGCGAGGGAGACCCAGTACTTC

d_gene: NA
abundance: NA
v_gene: TRBV29-1
j_gene: TRBJ1-1
CDR3aa: CSADSLNTEAFF
CDR3nt: TGCAGCGCGGACAGTTTGAACACTGAAGCTTTCTTT

d_gene: TRBD1
abundance: NA
v_gene: TRBV9
j_gene: TRBJ2-1
CDR3aa: CASSVTDRVNFNEQFF
CDR3nt: TGTGCCAGCAGCGTCACTGACAGGGTAAATTTCAATGAGCAGTTCTTC

d_gene: NA
abundance: once
v_gene: TRBV27
j_gene: TRBJ2-7
CDR3aa: CASSLPPRGGPYEQYF
CDR3nt: TGTGCCAGCAGTTTACCCCCGCGAGGAGGTCCCTACGAGCAGTACTTC

d_gene: NA
abundance: NA
v_gene: TRBV6-5
j_gene: TRBJ1-2
CDR3aa: CASSDWTRGGYTF
CDR3nt: TGTGCCAGCAGCGACTGGACCAGGGGTGGCTACACCTTC

d_gene: TRBD2
abundance: once
v_gene: TRBV19
j_gene: TRBJ2-3
CDR3aa: CATGLAVSTDTQYF
CDR3nt: TGTGCCACGGGACTAGCCGTTAGCACAGATACGCAGTATTTT